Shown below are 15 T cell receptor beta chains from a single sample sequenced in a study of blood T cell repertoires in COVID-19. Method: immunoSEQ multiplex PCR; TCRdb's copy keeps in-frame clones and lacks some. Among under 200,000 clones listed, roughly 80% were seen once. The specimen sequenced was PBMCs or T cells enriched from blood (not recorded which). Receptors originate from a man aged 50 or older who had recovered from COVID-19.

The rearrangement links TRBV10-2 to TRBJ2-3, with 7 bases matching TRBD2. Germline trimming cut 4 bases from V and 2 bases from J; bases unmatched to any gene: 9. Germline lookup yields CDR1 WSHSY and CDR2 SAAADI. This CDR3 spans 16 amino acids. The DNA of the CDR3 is TGCGCCAGCAGTGCCTCGGTCCGGGGGGTCACAGATACGCAGTATTTT. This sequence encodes CASSASVRGVTDTQYF.

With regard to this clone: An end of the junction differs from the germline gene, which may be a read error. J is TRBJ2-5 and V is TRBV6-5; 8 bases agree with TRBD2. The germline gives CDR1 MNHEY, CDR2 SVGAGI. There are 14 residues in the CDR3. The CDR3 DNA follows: TGTGCCAGCAGTTGGTCTAGCGGGCAAGAGGCCCAGTACTTC. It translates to CASSWSSGQEAQYF.

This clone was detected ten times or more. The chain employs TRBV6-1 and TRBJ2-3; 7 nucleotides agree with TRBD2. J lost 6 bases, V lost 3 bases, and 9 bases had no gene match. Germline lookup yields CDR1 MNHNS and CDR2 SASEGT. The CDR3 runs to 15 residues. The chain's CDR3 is CASSEGGGGVDTQYF. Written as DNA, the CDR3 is TGTGCCAGCAGTGAGGGAGGCGGGGGTGTGGATACGCAGTATTTT.

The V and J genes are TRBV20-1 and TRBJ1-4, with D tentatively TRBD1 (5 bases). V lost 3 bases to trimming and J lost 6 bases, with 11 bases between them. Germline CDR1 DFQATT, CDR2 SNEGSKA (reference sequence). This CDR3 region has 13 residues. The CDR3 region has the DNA TGCAGTGCTAGTGGGGCCAAGGATGAAAAACTGTTTTTT. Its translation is CSASGAKDEKLFF.

CDR3 protein: CAWSRHGSTNYEQYF. The CDR3, as DNA: TGTGCCTGGAGTAGGCATGGGAGTACTAACTACGAGCAGTACTTC. The gene calls are TRBV30 and TRBJ2-7; D possibly corresponds to TRBD2 (5 bases). V gave up 2 bases and J gave up 3 bases, with 17 bases separating them. CDR3 length: 15 amino acids. From germline, CDR1 is GTSNPN and CDR2 SVGIG (reference sequence).

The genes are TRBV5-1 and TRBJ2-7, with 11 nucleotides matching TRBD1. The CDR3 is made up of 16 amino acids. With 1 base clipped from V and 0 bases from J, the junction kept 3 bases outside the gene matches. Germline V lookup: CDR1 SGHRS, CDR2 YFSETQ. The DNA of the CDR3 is TGCGCCAGCAGCTTGCCCGGGACAGGGGGCTCCTACGAGCAGTACTTC. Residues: CASSLPGTGGSYEQYF.

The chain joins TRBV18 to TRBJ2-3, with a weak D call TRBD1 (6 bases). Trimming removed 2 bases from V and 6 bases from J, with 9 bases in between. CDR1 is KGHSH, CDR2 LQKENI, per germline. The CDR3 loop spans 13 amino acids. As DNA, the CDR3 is TGTGCCAGCTCACCAATGCAGGGGGATACGCAGTATTTT. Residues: CASSPMQGDTQYF.

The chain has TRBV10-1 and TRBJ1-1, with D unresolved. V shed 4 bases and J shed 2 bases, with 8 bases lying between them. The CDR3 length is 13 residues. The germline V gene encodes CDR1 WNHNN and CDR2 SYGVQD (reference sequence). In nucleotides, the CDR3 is TGCGCCAGCAGTGGAACAAGAAACACTGAAGCTTTCTTT. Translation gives CASSGTRNTEAFF.

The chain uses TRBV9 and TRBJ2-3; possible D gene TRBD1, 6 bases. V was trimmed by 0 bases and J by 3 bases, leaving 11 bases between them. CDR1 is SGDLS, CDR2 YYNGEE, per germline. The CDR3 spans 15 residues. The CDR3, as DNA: TGTGCCAGCAGCGTAGATGGGGGCTTTACAGATACGCAGTATTTT. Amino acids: CASSVDGGFTDTQYF.

This CDR3 is CASSPSGGARNEQFF. CDR3 nucleotides: TGTGCCAGCAGCCCCAGCGGGGGTGCAAGGAATGAGCAGTTCTTC. V usage is TRBV7-9 and J usage is TRBJ2-1; 8 bases match TRBD2. V shed 5 bases and J 7 bases; nucleotides not matched to a gene: 10. This CDR3 comprises 15 residues. From germline, CDR1 is SEHNR and CDR2 FQNEAQ (reference sequence).

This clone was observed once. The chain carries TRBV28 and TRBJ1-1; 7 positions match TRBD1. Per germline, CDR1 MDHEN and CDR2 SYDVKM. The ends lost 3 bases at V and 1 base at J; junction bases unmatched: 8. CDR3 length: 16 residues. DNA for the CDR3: TGTGCCAGCAGTTTGTTGCCGGGACAGAAGAACACTGAAGCTTTCTTT. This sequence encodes CASSLLPGQKNTEAFF.

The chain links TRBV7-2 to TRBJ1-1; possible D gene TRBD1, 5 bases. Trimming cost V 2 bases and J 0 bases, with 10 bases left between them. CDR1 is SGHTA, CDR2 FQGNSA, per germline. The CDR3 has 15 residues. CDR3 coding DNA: TGTGCCAGCAGCTTACAGGGATTAATGAACACTGAAGCTTTCTTT. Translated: CASSLQGLMNTEAFF.

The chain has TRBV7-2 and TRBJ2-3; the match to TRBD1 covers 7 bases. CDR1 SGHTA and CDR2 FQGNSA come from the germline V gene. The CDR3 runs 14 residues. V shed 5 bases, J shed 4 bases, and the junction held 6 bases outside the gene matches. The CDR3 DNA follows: TGTGCCAGCAGCCAGGGGGTGGGGGCAGATACGCAGTATTTT. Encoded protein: CASSQGVGADTQYF.

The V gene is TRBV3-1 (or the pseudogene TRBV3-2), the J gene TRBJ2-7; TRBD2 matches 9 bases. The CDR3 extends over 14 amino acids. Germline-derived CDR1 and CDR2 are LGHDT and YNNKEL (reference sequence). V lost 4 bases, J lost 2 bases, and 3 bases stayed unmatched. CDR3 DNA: TGTGCCAGCAGCCGCGGCGGGGGGGCCTACGAGCAGTACTTC. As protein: CASSRGGGAYEQYF.

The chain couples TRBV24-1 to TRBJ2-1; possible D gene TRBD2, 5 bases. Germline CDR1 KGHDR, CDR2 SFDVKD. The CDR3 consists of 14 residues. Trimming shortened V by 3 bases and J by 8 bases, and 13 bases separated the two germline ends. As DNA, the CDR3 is TGTGCCACCAGTGATGCGGCCGCGGAGGATGAGCAGTTCTTC. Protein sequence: CATSDAAAEDEQFF.